There are many counts of the clone carrying this T cell receptor beta chain. Germline assignment: CDR1 SEHNR and CDR2 FQNEAQ (reference sequence). V was pared by 2 bases and J by 1 base, with 8 bases between. This CDR3 comprises 14 residues. This record belongs to a study of patients and donors after allogeneic stem cell transplantation. TCRdb analysed the RT-PCR reads with MiXCR anew, one entry per CDR3 protein. The top ten hold approximately 2.5% of the sample, which has 87,000 or so distinct CDR3 sequences, just under 5% seen once. V usage is TRBV7-9 and J usage is TRBJ1-1, with a possible D match to TRBD1 (5 bases). The clonotype comes from a human donor who was either an allogeneic HSCT recipient or a stem cell or donor lymphocyte infusion donor (not recorded which). It is not recorded whose cells these are; they may come from a transplant donor. Sequencing was done on a sample of blood, either unsorted or a sorted T cell fraction (not recorded which). DNA of the CDR3: TGTGCCAGCAGCTTACAGGGTGGGAACACTGAAGCTTTCTTT. It specifies CASSLQGGNTEAFF.